The text below deals with one TCR beta chain. The source of the sample is a study of blood T cell repertoires in COVID-19. Overall study context: Researchers got acute and convalescent COVID-19 samples from the United States, Italy and Spain.

Membership in each cohort depended on participant-reported clinical history. Profiled with immunoSEQ multiplex PCR; TCRdb holds only in-frame clones, not every one. This sample has roughly 160,000 clones; 79% occur once, and the top ten carry around 19%. This clonotype was sampled from a woman in her seventies in a cohort exposed to, infected with or recovered from COVID-19 (not recorded which). What was sequenced was PBMCs or T cells enriched from blood (not recorded which).

CDR3 sequence reads: CASSTREYGNTIYF. The CDR3 region has the DNA TGTGCCAGCAGCACCAGGGAATATGGAAACACCATATATTTT. J is TRBJ1-3 and V is TRBV5-6; a possible D gene is TRBD1 (5 bases). The CDR3 contains 14 residues. Trimming cost V 4 bases and J 3 bases, with 11 bases left between them. Germline V gene lookup returns CDR1 SGHDT and CDR2 YYEEEE.